This T cell receptor (beta chain) was captured by sequencing in a study of CXCR3-negative and CXCR3-positive naive CD8 T cells (dated by TCRdb to between 2018 and 2021). Looking at the study overall: In total, roughly 140 million TRB reads were obtained, corresponding to roughly 1.5 +/- 0.3 million reads per library. For the TRBV-TRBJ cluster analysis, the naive subsets came from about five donors, while the memory cells came from 3 donors. Data from 11 donors, pooled across two independent experiments, went into the diversity and physicochemical repertoire analyses.

Each CD8+ T cell subset was flow-sorted in triplicate, with some 300,000 cells per subset placed directly into RLT lysis buffer. To exclude memory contaminants, naive CD8+ T cells were stringently defined as CD45RO-CCR7+CD27+CD95-. Standard density gradient centrifugation was used to isolate peripheral blood mononuclear cells from buffy coats. A FACSAria III was used to flow-sort naive CD8+ T cells into CXCR3-negative and CXCR3-positive populations. Total RNA was extracted from sorted cells with an RNeasy Mini Kit. A note on this clonotype: Its target antigen remains unknown.

Based on the germline V gene, the CDR1 and CDR2 sequences are MNHEY and SVGEGT. Including the terminal cysteine and phenylalanine, the CDR3 comprises 13 residues. No nucleotide data were recorded. Sequencing was performed on a NextSeq 550. The Human TCR Profiling Kit (MiLaboratory) was used to make UMI-labeled 5' RACE TRB cDNA libraries. The full amount of extracted RNA was used for cDNA synthesis, and the full amount of resulting cDNA was used for PCR amplification. Libraries were prepared in parallel with an identical number of PCR cycles. On the study's bioinformatics: MIGEC and MiXCR extracted about 50,000 +/- 10,000 unique UMI-labeled TRB cDNA molecules per library, requiring at least two reads per UMI. On average, roughly 40,000 +/- 10,000 functional in-frame TRB CDR3 nucleotide clonotypes lacking stop codons were found per library. Diversity metrics, including normalized Shannon-Wiener and Chao1, were computed in VDJtools after downsampling to 5000 UMI-labeled TRB molecules per sample. For the central five CDR3 residues, VDJtools calculated physicochemical properties weighted by clonotype size, namely interaction energy, strength, volume and Kidera factor 4. Following reprocessing of the reads by TCRdb, the data hold one row per CDR3 protein sequence and no DNA is available. The V and J calls follow TCRdb's processing rather than the paper's. The table for this sample records roughly 86,000 distinct CDR3 sequences. 0.9% to 1.2% of the sample goes to the ten largest clones.

Results the study describes overall, beyond this receptor: TRB CDR3s from CXCR3-positive naive cells showed higher hydrophobicity (lower Kidera factor 4), lower energy, and higher strength and volume indices than CXCR3-negative naive cells. Naive CXCR3-negative and CXCR3-positive cells from the same donor showed similar TRBV-TRBJ usage, whereas memory cells showed distinct patterns. Freshly isolated PBMCs were used for most assays because CXCR3 expression went down partially after cryopreservation. Both naive subsets had comparably high repertoire diversity, while memory CD8+ T cells had much lower repertoire diversity. Surface CD5, linked to self-reactivity in mice, was comparable between naive subsets; TCR interaction strength was therefore also inferred from TRB CDR3 physicochemical properties.

Sequences were obtained from naive CXCR3- CD8+ T cells from blood. In light of the paper, this sample's cell subset or site label describes: CD45RO-CCR7+CD27+CD95- naive CD8+ T cells lacking CXCR3 (TNR3-). This clonotype was sampled from a human donor in good health. Some clones in this sample may be carry-over from other donors' samples. In this chain, TRBV6-2 or TRBV6-3 is recombined with TRBJ1-2; TCRdb's D call, TRBD1, is unchecked because there is no DNA. The CDR3 loop reads CASSYRDNYGYTF.